This TCR beta chain is from a study of T cell repertoires in cytomegalovirus infection. Study in general: Matching HLA type and CMV infection were both indicated by public TCR beta signatures.

V lost 4 bases to trimming and J lost 0 bases, with 16 bases between them. Germline V CDR1 and CDR2: SGHVS, FQNEAQ. This CDR3 contains 17 residues. Study-wide results and limits: The cumulative frequency of public TCR beta families identified carriers of CMV plus the relevant HLA.

TCRdb redid the calling of the reads with MiXCR, one entry per CDR3 protein. The sample comprises around 630,000 distinct CDR3 sequences, roughly a quarter of which are singletons, and 6.5% to 10% rests with the top ten. This clonotype appeared a few times. What it binds is unknown. This receptor was taken from a human donor in good health (CMV status not recorded). Some clones in this sample may be carry-over from other donors' samples. The chain uses TRBV7-8 and TRBJ2-1; weak D call: TRBD2 (6 bases). The specimen was CD8+ T cells from PBMCs. The DNA for the CDR3 is TGTGCCAGCAGCTCCAATGGGGCGGGGCGCTCCTACAATGAGCAGTTCTTC. This translates into CASSSNGAGRSYNEQFF.